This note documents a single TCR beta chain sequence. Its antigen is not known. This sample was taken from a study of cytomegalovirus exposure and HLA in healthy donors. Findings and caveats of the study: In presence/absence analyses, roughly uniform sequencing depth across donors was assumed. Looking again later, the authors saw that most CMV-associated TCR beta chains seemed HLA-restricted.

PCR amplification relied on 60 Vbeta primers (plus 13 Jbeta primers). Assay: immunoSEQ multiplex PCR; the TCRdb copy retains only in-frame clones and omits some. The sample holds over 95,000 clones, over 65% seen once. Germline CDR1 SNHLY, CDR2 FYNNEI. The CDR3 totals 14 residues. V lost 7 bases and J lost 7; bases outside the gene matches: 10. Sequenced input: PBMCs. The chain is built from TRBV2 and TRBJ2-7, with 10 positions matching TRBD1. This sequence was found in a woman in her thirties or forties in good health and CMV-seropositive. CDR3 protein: CASNRDRGSGEQYF. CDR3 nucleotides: TGTGCCAGCAATAGGGACAGGGGATCAGGGGAGCAGTACTTC.